The 23 T cell receptor beta chains below all came from one sample that was sequenced in a study of T cell clonality in common variable immunodeficiency. TCRdb keeps only in-frame clones here, not all; method: immunoSEQ multiplex PCR. The sample offers 57,000 or so clones and no singletons, the top ten holding approximately 1.7%. The sample was peripheral blood mononuclear cells. All receptors come from a person between 18 and 75 years old in good health.

This clone was detected many times. From the germline J gene comes the end of the CDR3, since the read stops 3 residues before it. The chain recombines TRBV30 with TRBJ2-5; D gene ambiguous. The CDR3 totals 11 residues. Germline V CDR1 and CDR2: GTSNPN, SVGIG (reference sequence). The ends were cut back, 0 bases at V and 5 bases at J, with 4 bases in the middle. The part of the CDR3 DNA that was read is TGTGCCTGGAGTGTGGGCGAGACC. This gives the protein CAWSVGET. The whole CDR3 protein reads CAWSVGETQYF.

This clone was found many times. Read data end 3 residues before the CDR3 end; the end is taken from the germline J gene. This rearrangement joins TRBV20-1 to TRBJ2-3, with 16 positions matching TRBD2. V lost 2 bases to trimming and J lost 1 base; unmatched junction nucleotides: 6. The CDR3 covers 18 residues. Germline V gene data show CDR1 as DFQATT and CDR2 as SNEGSKA (reference sequence). The CDR3 bases that were read are TGCAGTGCTAGATCCGGGACTAGCGGGAGGGGGGGCACAGATACG. This encodes CSARSGTSGRGGTDT. The complete CDR3 reads CSARSGTSGRGGTDTQYF.

This clone appeared many times. The CDR3 end is not reached by the read, which stops 3 residues before it; the germline J gene fills it in. The chain combines TRBV12-5 with TRBJ2-2; 12 bases are shared with TRBD2. The CDR3 has 21 residues. The germline CDR1 and CDR2 sequences are LGHNT and FRNRAP. The V segment lost 1 base and the J segment 1 base; nucleotides outside the gene matches: 13. CDR3 in amino acids: CASGLENRLAGDIMNTGELFF. Incomplete CDR3 DNA: TGTGCTAGTGGTTTGGAAAATCGACTAGCGGGAGATATCATGAACACCGGGGAG.

This clone has ten or more counts. The CDR3 end falls 3 residues outside the read, so it is completed with the germline J gene. The chain links TRBV19 to TRBJ1-2, with D tentatively TRBD1 (6 bases). The CDR3 is made up of 13 amino acids. Germline CDR1 LNHDA, CDR2 SQIVND (reference sequence). CDR3 loop: CASSLATGYEYTF. The CDR3 bases that were read are TGTGCCAGTAGTCTAGCAACAGGGTATGAG.

At least ten counts were recorded for this clone. The read falls 3 residues short of the CDR3 end, and the missing part is taken from the germline J gene. The J gene is TRBJ2-3, the V gene TRBV5-1, with 7 positions matching TRBD2. CDR1 SGHRS and CDR2 YFSETQ come from the germline V gene. J lost 0 bases, V lost 0 bases, and 4 bases had no gene match. This CDR3 comprises 16 residues. The CDR3 protein is CASSLGGLTSTDTQYF. CDR3 DNA, as far as it was read: TGCGCCAGCAGCTTGGGGGGACTAACCAGCACAGATACG.

In its sample, this clone was seen many times. The read ends 3 residues before the CDR3 terminus; that terminus is restored from the germline J gene. The chain has TRBV7-2 and TRBJ2-3, with unresolved D. The ends were cut back, 1 base at V and 2 bases at J, with 7 bases in the middle. Germline CDR1 reads SGHTA; CDR2 reads FQGNSA. The CDR3 contains 14 residues. The CDR3 here is CASSLVAPTDTQYF. CDR3 DNA, as far as it was read: TGTGCCAGCAGCTTAGTAGCACCCACAGATACG.

This clone has at least ten counts. The CDR3 end lies 3 residues beyond the end of the read and is filled in from the germline J gene. This chain joins TRBV5-1 and TRBJ1-2, with D possibly matching TRBD1 (5 bases). Germline lookup yields CDR1 SGHRS and CDR2 YFSETQ. This CDR3 has 15 residues. The CDR3 reads CASSWGGGNSGGYTF. The sequenced CDR3 bases are TGCGCCAGCAGCTGGGGGGGTGGAAATTCGGGCGGC.

Only a few counts were recorded for this clone. The read ends 3 residues shy of where the CDR3 ends; the end is completed using the germline J gene. V gene TRBV19 combines with J gene TRBJ1-2; unclear D gene. The CDR3 runs 18 residues. In germline, CDR1 is LNHDA, CDR2 SQIVND (reference sequence). CDR3 DNA, as far as it was read: TGTGCCAGTGAACGGACTAGCGGGATCCCTATTAGCACAGATACC. Its protein is CASERTSGIPISTDT. The full CDR3 is CASERTSGIPISTDTYTF.

Many counts were recorded for this clone. The read ends 3 residues early relative to the CDR3; the germline J gene fills the gap. This sequence joins TRBV7-9 and TRBJ2-7; possible D gene TRBD1, 6 bases. This CDR3 is 14 amino acids long. V lost 4 bases, J lost 3 bases, and 13 bases lay in between. Germline CDR1 and CDR2: SEHNR and FQNEAQ (reference sequence). This CDR3 reads CASSSSRGSYEQYF. The part of the CDR3 DNA that was read is TGTGCCAGCAGCTCGTCTAGGGGGAGCTACGAG.

Many counts were recorded for this clone. The sequence runs out 3 residues before the end of the CDR3; the remainder is reconstructed from the germline J gene. This sequence joins TRBV23-1 and TRBJ2-3; 11 positions match TRBD2. TRBV23-1 is designated an ORF whose function remains uncertain. CDR3 length: 11 residues. V trimming: 11 bases; J trimming: 6 bases; junction bases outside the gene matches: 1. CDR3 region: CAPSGGDTQYF. CDR3 bases read: TGCGCCCCTAGCGGGGGGGATACG.

This clone was found many times. The read finishes 3 residues shy of the CDR3 end, and the germline J gene is used to complete it. This chain links TRBV19 with TRBJ1-5; the match to TRBD1 covers 7 bases. This CDR3 region has 15 residues. The germline CDR1 and CDR2 sequences are LNHDA and SQIVND (reference sequence). Germline trimming cut 1 base from V and 6 bases from J; bases unmatched to any gene: 6. CDR3: CASSIGGTGVQPQHF. The DNA read from the CDR3 is TGTGCCAGTAGTATAGGGGGTACAGGGGTTCAGCCC.

This clone was observed many times. Read coverage stops 3 residues before the CDR3 terminus; the germline J gene supplies the remainder. The rearrangement uses TRBV28 and TRBJ2-5, with 7 bases that match TRBD2. The CDR3 is 14 amino acids. From germline, CDR1 is MDHEN and CDR2 SYDVKM. Germline trimming cut 2 bases from V and 6 bases from J; bases unmatched to any gene: 6. This chain's CDR3 is CASSLAGERKTQYF. The part of the CDR3 DNA that was read is TGTGCCAGCAGTTTAGCGGGAGAGAGGAAGACC. Filled out from reference TRBV28 and TRBJ2-5, the complete variable domain reads DVKVTQSSRYLVKRTGEKVFLECVQDMDHENMFWYRQDPGLGLRLIYFSYDVKMKEKGDIPEGYSVSREKKERFSLILESASTNQTSMYLCASSLAGERKTQYFGPGTRLLVL.

This clone was detected only a few times. The read terminates 3 residues before the CDR3 end, so the remaining end is supplied by the germline J gene. J is TRBJ2-3 and V is TRBV7-8; 10 bases agree with TRBD1. Per germline, CDR1 SGHVS and CDR2 FQNEAQ. There are 16 residues in the CDR3. The chain's CDR3 is CASSLGQGASQETQYF. The sequenced CDR3 bases are TGTGCCAGCAGCTTAGGACAGGGGGCCAGTCAAGAGACG.

At least ten counts were recorded for this clone. The observed sequence ends 3 residues before the CDR3 terminus, with the missing tail filled in from the germline J gene. This chain links TRBV12-5 with TRBJ2-7; the match to TRBD2 covers 7 bases. The CDR3 loop spans 16 amino acids. J lost 0 bases, V lost 0 bases, and 5 bases had no gene match. CDR1 is LGHNT, CDR2 FRNRAP, per germline. CDR3 protein: CASGLVAGPSSYEQYF. The covered CDR3 bases are TGTGCTAGTGGTTTGGTAGCGGGACCAAGCTCCTACGAG.

This clone was seen ten or more times. The read comes to an end 3 residues before the CDR3 does, leaving the germline J gene to fill in the end. The rearrangement joins TRBV14 to TRBJ2-1; 10 bases are shared with TRBD2. J gave up 5 bases and V 6 bases, and 7 bases lay outside the gene matches. The CDR3 sequence is 15 residues long. Per germline, CDR1 SGHDN and CDR2 FVKESK. The sequenced part of the CDR3 DNA is TGTGCCAGCAGTTCGCTAGCGGGGGAAAACAATGAG. This codes for CASSSLAGENNE. The whole CDR3 sequence reads CASSSLAGENNEQFF.

This clone was seen more than once but under ten times. The read terminates 3 residues ahead of where the CDR3 ends, so the germline J gene completes it. The rearrangement uses TRBV19 and TRBJ1-5; 10 bases line up with TRBD1. Germline-derived CDR1 and CDR2 are LNHDA and SQIVND (reference sequence). The trim removed 8 bases at V and 6 bases at J, leaving 10 bases unmatched. The CDR3 has 15 residues. CDR3 in amino acids: CASAPGTGASQPQHF. CDR3 DNA, as far as it was read: TGTGCCAGTGCCCCGGGGACAGGGGCGTCTCAGCCC.

This clone was recorded many times. The CDR3 is cut off 3 residues early in the read; its end comes from the germline J gene. The chain has TRBV19 and TRBJ2-3, with D possibly TRBD1 on 5 matching bases. This CDR3 spans 14 amino acids. Trimming cost V 4 bases and J 4 bases, with 12 bases left between them. Germline V gene data show CDR1 as LNHDA and CDR2 as SQIVND (reference sequence). The covered CDR3 bases are TGTGCCAGTAGTAACCCCCAGGGTTCAGATACG. This sequence encodes CASSNPQGSDT. The whole CDR3 sequence reads CASSNPQGSDTQYF.

This clone was seen many times. The junction does not match germline at one end; this may be a read error. The observed sequence ends 3 residues before the CDR3 terminus, with the missing tail filled in from the germline J gene. The chain employs TRBV7-7 and TRBJ2-1; 8 bases agree with TRBD1. Germline V CDR1 and CDR2: SSHAT, FNYEAQ (reference sequence). This CDR3 has 15 residues. The covered CDR3 bases are TGTGCTAGCAGCTTAGACAGGGGCTCCTACAATGAG. Translation: CASSLDRGSYNE. The whole CDR3 reads CASSLDRGSYNEQFF.

This clone was seen at least ten times. The read terminates 3 residues before the CDR3 end, so the remaining end is supplied by the germline J gene. The chain recombines TRBV6-1 with TRBJ2-7; D perhaps matches TRBD1 (5 bases). V was clipped by 4 bases and J by 2 bases, with 9 bases between them. CDR3 size: 13 residues. The germline CDR1 and CDR2 sequences are MNHNS and SASEGT. CDR3 bases read: TGTGCCAGCAGTGTTGGCAGGGCCTACGAG. Encoded protein: CASSVGRAYE. The whole CDR3 reads CASSVGRAYEQYF.

This clone was seen ten or more times. The CDR3 end falls 3 residues outside the read, so it is completed with the germline J gene. This chain uses TRBV7-2 with TRBJ1-6, with TRBD1 identical over 7 bases. The CDR3 extends over 13 amino acids. The germline CDR1 and CDR2 sequences are SGHTA and FQGNSA. The CDR3 bases that were read are TGTGCCAGCAGCGCCTACAGGGGCAGGGCC. This encodes CASSAYRGRA. The whole CDR3 protein reads CASSAYRGRALHF.

This clone was observed many times. Read data end 3 residues before the CDR3 end; the end is taken from the germline J gene. The chain couples TRBV10-1 to TRBJ2-1; possibly TRBD1 for D (5 bases). The CDR3 totals 13 residues. CDR1 is WNHNN and CDR2 is SYGVQD in the germline V gene (reference sequence). Trimming took off 2 bases at V and 4 bases at J, with 6 bases between the two ends. CDR3 sequence reads: CASSEDSYNEQFF. The DNA read from the CDR3 is TGCGCCAGCAGTGAGGACAGTTACAATGAG.

This clone was recorded many times. The CDR3 is cut off 3 residues early in the read; its end comes from the germline J gene. The chain joins TRBV12-3 or TRBV12-4 to TRBJ2-7, with D perhaps matching TRBD1 (7 bases). This CDR3 has 14 residues. The germline V and J ends were trimmed by 4 bases and 3 bases, with 13 bases remaining between them. The CDR3 is CASSSSRGDYEQYF. CDR3 DNA, as far as it was read: TGTGCCAGCAGTTCAAGCAGGGGGGACTACGAG.

This clone was seen ten or more times. Sequencing ends 3 residues short of the CDR3 end; the germline J gene provides the rest. V is TRBV5-1 and J is TRBJ2-1; the D gene is possibly TRBD2 (6 bases). V shed 0 bases and J shed 2 bases, with 9 bases lying between them. This CDR3 has 15 residues. Per the germline V gene, CDR1 is SGHRS and CDR2 is YFSETQ. CDR3 DNA (partial): TGCGCCAGCAGCTTGGTAGGCGGGACCTACAATGAG. Amino acids: CASSLVGGTYNE. The CDR3, in full, reads CASSLVGGTYNEQFF.